This T cell receptor (beta chain) was documented in a study of shared T cell receptors in the human thymus. Here immunoSEQ multiplex PCR was the method, and the copy in TCRdb shows in-frame clones only, minus some. Of approximately 760,000 clones in the sample, 80% to 90% are singletons; the top ten hold about 0.011%. Germline V gene lookup returns CDR1 LGHNA and CDR2 YSLEER. V lost 0 bases to trimming and J lost 4 bases, with 15 bases between them. The CDR3 has 16 amino acids. The sample also formed part of further work on human thymus T cells. That work contributes: Thymic samples were excised during corrective heart operations.

The sequenced material came from thymocytes. This chain joins TRBV4-3 and TRBJ1-1, with unresolved D. The clonotype originates from a girl less than two years old with a congenital heart defect. DNA of the CDR3: TGCGCCAGCAGCCAAGAGCCTCAAACACATACCACTGAAGCTTTCTTT. It is translated as CASSQEPQTHTTEAFF.